A selection of T cell receptor beta chains follows, all from one sample in a study of T-cell reconstitution after alpha-beta-depleted transplantation in children. TCRdb processed the PCR reads anew with MiXCR; each CDR3 protein has one entry. The sample includes 250,000 to 400,000 distinct CDR3 sequences, approximately 20% of them seen just once. The sequencing here drew on PBMCs, mostly from graft donor cells, taken 180 days after TCRalphabeta/CD19-depleted stem cell transplant. These receptors originate from a male patient between 10 and 17 years old who had a stem cell transplant for acute lymphoblastic leukemia, so the T cells may come from the graft donor. Each CDR3 is given with its conserved first and last residue. Each record gives: V gene, clone size, D gene, J gene, CDR3 length, CDR3 DNA, CDR3 protein. D genes are given only for firm matches. For some rows the clone size is stated as once, few or many, or as a class when expanded; others skip it.

TRBV19,NA,NA,TRBJ1-5,14,TGTGCCAGTAACTTGATTGGTAGCAATCAGCCCCAGCATTTT,CASNLIGSNQPQHF
TRBV20-1,few,TRBD1,TRBJ1-1,17,TGCAGTGCTAGAGATTTCCGGGACAGGTTCATGAACACTGAAGCTTTCTTT,CSARDFRDRFMNTEAFF
TRBV24-1,few,TRBD2,TRBJ2-1,14,TGTGCCACCAGTTGGACTAGCGGAAACAATGAGCAGTTCTTC,CATSWTSGNNEQFF
TRBV5-5,few,NA,TRBJ2-7,16,TGTGCCAGCAGCCTGGAAGGAACTATGCCCGAGGGCGAGCAGTACTTC,CASSLEGTMPEGEQYF
TRBV7-3,NA,TRBD2,TRBJ2-7,15,TGTGCCAGCAGCCCCTCCGGGAGGCAGGGCTACGAGCAGTACTTC,CASSPSGRQGYEQYF
TRBV10-3,NA,TRBD1,TRBJ2-7,20,TGTGCCATCAGTGAGTCGAAGGCGCCAGGGGGCTTGATAAGCTCCTACGAGCAGTACTTC,CAISESKAPGGLISSYEQYF
TRBV5-1,NA,TRBD1,TRBJ2-7,16,TGCGCCAGCAGCATATCGGACAGGGGGCCCTCCTACGAGCAGTACTTC,CASSISDRGPSYEQYF
TRBV24-1,NA,NA,TRBJ2-5,14,TGTGCCACCAGCGCTCCGGGACAAGGGGAGACCCAGTACTTC,CATSAPGQGETQYF
TRBV5-5,NA,TRBD2,TRBJ2-7,15,TGTGCCAGCAGCATTCTAGCGGGAGGCTCTAAGGAGCAGTACTTC,CASSILAGGSKEQYF
TRBV10-3,NA,TRBD2,TRBJ2-1,15,TGTGCCATCAGTGACACTAGCGGGTTGGGGAATGAGCAGTTCTTC,CAISDTSGLGNEQFF
TRBV7-3,NA,NA,TRBJ2-1,15,TGTGCCAGCAGCTTAGGGCCGGGATTAATCAATGAGCAGTTCTTC,CASSLGPGLINEQFF
TRBV29-1,NA,NA,TRBJ1-2,14,TGCAGCGTTGAGTCGCCGGGGAATAACTATGGCTACACCTTC,CSVESPGNNYGYTF
TRBV18,few,TRBD1,TRBJ2-5,16,TGTGCCAGCTCAAAGAGGACAGGGCCGTCCCAAGAGACCCAGTACTTC,CASSKRTGPSQETQYF
TRBV27,few,NA,TRBJ2-5,14,TGTGCCAGCAGTTTACACGGGCGCCAAGAGACCCAGTACTTC,CASSLHGRQETQYF
TRBV7-8,few,TRBD2,TRBJ2-2,16,TGTGCCAGCAGCACAGCGGGGGGCACGAACACCGGGGAGCTGTTTTTT,CASSTAGGTNTGELFF
TRBV28,NA,NA,TRBJ1-1,11,TGTGCCAGCAGTTTTAGGAGGGAAGCTTTCTTT,CASSFRREAFF
TRBV6-5,few,NA,TRBJ1-4,15,TGTGCCAGCAGTTACTCGATCGGTGGAGAGGAAAAACTGTTTTTT,CASSYSIGGEEKLFF
TRBV5-1,few,NA,TRBJ2-7,15,TGCGCCAGCAGCTTGGAGGCAGTACTCTCCTACGAGCAGTACTTC,CASSLEAVLSYEQYF
TRBV20-1,NA,NA,TRBJ2-3,14,TGCAGTGCTAGAAGGGTAGACTCCACAGATACGCAGTATTTT,CSARRVDSTDTQYF
TRBV5-1,NA,NA,TRBJ1-5,13,TGCGCCAGCAGCCAGGGGTGGGATCAGCCCCAGCATTTT,CASSQGWDQPQHF
TRBV25-1,NA,NA,TRBJ2-5,14,TGTGCCAGCAGTGAATCCGTGGGGGCGGAGACCCAGTACTTC,CASSESVGAETQYF
TRBV20-1,many,NA,TRBJ2-7,15,TGCAGTGCTAGAGATGTGGCCAGTTTCGGCTACGAGCAGTACTTC,CSARDVASFGYEQYF
TRBV10-3,NA,NA,TRBJ1-2,14,TGTGCCATCAAAAGGGGCGATCTTAACTATGGCTACACCTTC,CAIKRGDLNYGYTF
TRBV4-1,few,NA,TRBJ1-4,16,TGCGCCAGCAGCCAAGTCCCGGGATTAGGGGGTGAAAAACTGTTTTTT,CASSQVPGLGGEKLFF
TRBV3-1,few,TRBD2,TRBJ2-1,14,TGTGCCAGCAGCTACAGCGGGAGGTGGAATGAGCAGTTCTTC,CASSYSGRWNEQFF
TRBV12-3/TRBV12-4,NA,NA,TRBJ2-7,14,TGTGCCAGCAGTTTAACACAGGGCTCCTACGAGCAGTACTTC,CASSLTQGSYEQYF
TRBV5-1,many,NA,TRBJ2-3,14,TGCGCCAGCAGCTTGGCCCCTAGTCCAGATACGCAGTATTTT,CASSLAPSPDTQYF
TRBV7-6,NA,NA,TRBJ2-1,13,TGTGCCAGCAGCACCCTCCAAGGGGACGAGCAGTTCTTC,CASSTLQGDEQFF
TRBV3-1,once,NA,TRBJ2-1,13,TGTGCCAGCAGCCAACCACACTACAATGAGCAGTTCTTC,CASSQPHYNEQFF
TRBV20-1,NA,NA,TRBJ2-7,13,TGCAGTGCTAAACGGGACTCCACCTACGAGCAGTACTTC,CSAKRDSTYEQYF
TRBV12-3/TRBV12-4,NA,TRBD1,TRBJ2-7,15,TGTGCCAGCAGTCCCAGGACAGGGGGCACTTACGAGCGGTACTTC,CASSPRTGGTYERYF
TRBV27,NA,NA,TRBJ2-5,15,TGTGCCAGCAGTTTAGATCCGATTAATACGGAGACCCAGTACTTC,CASSLDPINTETQYF
TRBV2,once,NA,TRBJ1-2,13,TGTGCCGGTCAGGGTTACGCTAACTATGGCTACACCTTC,CAGQGYANYGYTF
TRBV5-1,few,TRBD2,TRBJ2-1,14,TGCGCCAGCAGCGGCGGGAGTTTCTACAATGAGCAGTTCTTC,CASSGGSFYNEQFF
TRBV12-3/TRBV12-4,NA,NA,TRBJ1-5,15,TGTGCCAGCAGTTTTTACCCAGGGGGCAATCAGCCCCAGCATTTT,CASSFYPGGNQPQHF
TRBV19,NA,NA,TRBJ2-7,13,TGTGCCAGTAGTGGGGGACATACCTACGAGCAGTACTTC,CASSGGHTYEQYF
TRBV4-2,few,TRBD2,TRBJ2-3,18,TGTGCCAGCAGCCCCAGGCGGACTAGTATCTATTTCACAGATACGCAGTATTTT,CASSPRRTSIYFTDTQYF
TRBV24-1,NA,TRBD2,TRBJ2-1,17,TGTGCCACCAGTGATTTGGTAGCGGGAGGGCACCCTCATGAGCAGTTCTTC,CATSDLVAGGHPHEQFF
TRBV2,NA,NA,TRBJ1-5,17,TGTGCCAGCAGTGTAAGAAGGGCCCCAAACCTAGCACAGCCCCAGCATTTT,CASSVRRAPNLAQPQHF
TRBV7-2,few,NA,TRBJ2-5,13,TGTGCCAGCTCCTACTCCGAAGTGGAGACCCAGTACTTC,CASSYSEVETQYF
TRBV5-1,NA,NA,TRBJ1-1,16,TGCGCCAGCAGCTCCTCTTGGGCAGGGAGGAGCACTGAAGCTTTCTTT,CASSSSWAGRSTEAFF
TRBV19,NA,NA,TRBJ1-1,14,TGTGCCAGTAGTACCGGGAGCTGGGTTACTGAAGCTTTCTTT,CASSTGSWVTEAFF
TRBV7-9,NA,TRBD1,TRBJ2-7,14,TGTGCCAGCAGCGGTCGGACAGGCTTCTACGAGCAGTACTTC,CASSGRTGFYEQYF
TRBV4-1,NA,NA,TRBJ1-6,15,TGCGCCAGCAGCCAAGATGCATTTGAGAATTCACCCCTCCACTTT,CASSQDAFENSPLHF
TRBV7-3,few,TRBD2,TRBJ2-3,15,TGTGCCAGCAGCAGACTAGCGGGAGGGTGGGATACGCAGTATTTT,CASSRLAGGWDTQYF
TRBV27,many,NA,TRBJ2-1,15,TGTGCCAGCAAGACACATGGCCCCCTCTACAATGAGCAGTTCTTC,CASKTHGPLYNEQFF
TRBV5-6,NA,NA,TRBJ1-5,15,TGTGCCAGCAGCCCAGCGCCTTATAGCAATCAGCCCCAGCATTTT,CASSPAPYSNQPQHF
TRBV6-6,NA,NA,TRBJ1-1,12,TGTGCCAGCAGTTACTCGGTGGGTGGAGCTTTCTTT,CASSYSVGGAFF
TRBV2,NA,TRBD2,TRBJ2-3,17,TGTGCCAGCCCCACCGGGAAAGCGGGAGCGGACACAGATACGCAGTATTTT,CASPTGKAGADTDTQYF
TRBV7-9,once,TRBD2,TRBJ2-1,15,TGTGCCAGCAGCCTCGGACTAGCGGGAGTTATTGAGCAGTTCTTC,CASSLGLAGVIEQFF
TRBV5-1,NA,NA,TRBJ2-7,14,TGCGCCAGCAGCTTGGCCTCTTCGACGGGGGAGCAGTACTTC,CASSLASSTGEQYF